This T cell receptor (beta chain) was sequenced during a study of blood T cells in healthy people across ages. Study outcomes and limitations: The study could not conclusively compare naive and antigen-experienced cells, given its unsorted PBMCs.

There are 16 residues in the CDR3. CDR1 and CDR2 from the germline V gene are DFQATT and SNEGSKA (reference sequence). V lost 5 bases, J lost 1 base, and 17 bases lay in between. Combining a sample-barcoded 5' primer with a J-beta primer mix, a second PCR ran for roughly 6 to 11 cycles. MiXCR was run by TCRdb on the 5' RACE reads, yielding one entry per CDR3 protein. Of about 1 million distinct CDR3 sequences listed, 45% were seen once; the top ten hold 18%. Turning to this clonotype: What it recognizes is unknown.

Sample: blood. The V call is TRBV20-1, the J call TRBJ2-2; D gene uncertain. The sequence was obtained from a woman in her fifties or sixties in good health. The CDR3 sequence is CSAPRWGGENTGELFF. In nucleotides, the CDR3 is TGCAGTGCTCCGCGATGGGGTGGGGAGAACACCGGGGAGCTGTTTTTT.